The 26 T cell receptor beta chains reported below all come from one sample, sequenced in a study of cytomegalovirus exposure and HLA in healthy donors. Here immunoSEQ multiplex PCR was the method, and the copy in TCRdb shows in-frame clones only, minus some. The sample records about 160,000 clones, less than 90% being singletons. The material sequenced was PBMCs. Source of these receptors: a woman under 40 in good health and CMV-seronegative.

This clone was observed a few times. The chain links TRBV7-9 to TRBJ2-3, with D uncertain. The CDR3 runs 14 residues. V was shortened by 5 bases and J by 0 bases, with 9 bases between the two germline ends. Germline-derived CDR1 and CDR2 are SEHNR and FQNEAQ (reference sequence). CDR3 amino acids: CASSGRKSTDTQYF. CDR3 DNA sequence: TGTGCCAGCAGCGGCAGGAAAAGCACAGATACGCAGTATTTT.

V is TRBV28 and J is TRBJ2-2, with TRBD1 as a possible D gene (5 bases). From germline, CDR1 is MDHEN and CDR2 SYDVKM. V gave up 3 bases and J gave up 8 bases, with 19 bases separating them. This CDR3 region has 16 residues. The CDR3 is CASSFGAAGRTGELFF. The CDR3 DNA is TGTGCCAGCAGTTTTGGGGCAGCAGGTCGCACTGGGGAGCTGTTTTTT.

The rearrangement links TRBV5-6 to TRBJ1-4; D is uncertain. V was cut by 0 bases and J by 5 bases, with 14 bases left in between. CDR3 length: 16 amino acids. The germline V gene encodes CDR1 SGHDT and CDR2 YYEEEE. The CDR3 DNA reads TGTGCCAGCAGCTTGGCACTGTCCGGGCCAAATGAAAAACTGTTTTTT. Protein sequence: CASSLALSGPNEKLFF. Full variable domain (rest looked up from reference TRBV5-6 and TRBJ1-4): DAGVTQSPTHLIKTRGQQVTLRCSPKSGHDTVSWYQQALGQGPQFIFQYYEEEERQRGNFPDRFSGHQFPNYSSELNVNALLLGDSALYLCASSLALSGPNEKLFFGSGTQLSVL.

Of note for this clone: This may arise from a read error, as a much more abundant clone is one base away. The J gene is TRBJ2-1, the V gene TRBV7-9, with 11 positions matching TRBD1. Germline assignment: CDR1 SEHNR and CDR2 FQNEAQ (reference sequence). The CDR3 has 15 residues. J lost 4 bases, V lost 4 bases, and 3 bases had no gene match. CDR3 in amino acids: CASSSGQGAYNEQFF. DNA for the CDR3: TGTGCCAGCAGCTCCGGACAGGGGGCTTACAATGAGCAGTTCTTC.

In DNA form, the CDR3 reads TGTGCCAGCAGTTTACCTTGGACAGGGGAGCCTAAGGACAATGAGCAGTTCTTC. Amino acids: CASSLPWTGEPKDNEQFF. This chain connects TRBV27 to TRBJ2-1; 9 nucleotides match TRBD1. The germline CDR1 and CDR2 sequences are MNHEY and SMNVEV (reference sequence). The CDR3 length is 18 residues. The J segment lost 5 bases and the V segment lost 2 bases, leaving 13 bases of the junction unmatched.

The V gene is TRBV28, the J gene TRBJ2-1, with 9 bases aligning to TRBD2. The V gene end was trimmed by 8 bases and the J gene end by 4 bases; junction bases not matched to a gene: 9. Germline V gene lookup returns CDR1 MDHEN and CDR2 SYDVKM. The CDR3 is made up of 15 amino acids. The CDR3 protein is CASQRVAGEYNEQFF. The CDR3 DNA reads TGTGCCAGCCAACGGGTAGCGGGAGAGTACAATGAGCAGTTCTTC.

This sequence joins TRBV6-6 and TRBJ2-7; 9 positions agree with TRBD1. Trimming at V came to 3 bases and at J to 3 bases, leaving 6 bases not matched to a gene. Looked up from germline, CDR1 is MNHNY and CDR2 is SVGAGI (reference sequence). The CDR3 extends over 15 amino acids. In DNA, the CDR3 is TGTGCCAGCAGTTATGTGGGACAGGGTAGCTACGAGCAGTACTTC. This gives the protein CASSYVGQGSYEQYF.

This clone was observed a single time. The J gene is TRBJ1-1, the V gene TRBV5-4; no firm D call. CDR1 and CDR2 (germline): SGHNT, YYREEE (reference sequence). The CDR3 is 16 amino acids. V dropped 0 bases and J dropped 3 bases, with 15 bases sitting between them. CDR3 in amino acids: CASSLGVLVEDTEAFF. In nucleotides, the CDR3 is TGTGCCAGCAGCTTGGGGGTGTTAGTGGAGGACACTGAAGCTTTCTTT.

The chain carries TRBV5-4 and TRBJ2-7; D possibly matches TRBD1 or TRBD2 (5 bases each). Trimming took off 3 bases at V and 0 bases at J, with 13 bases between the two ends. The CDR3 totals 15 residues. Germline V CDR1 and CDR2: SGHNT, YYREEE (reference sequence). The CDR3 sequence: CASSYRDGSSYEQYF. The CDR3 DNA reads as TGTGCCAGCAGCTACCGGGACGGCAGCTCCTACGAGCAGTACTTC.

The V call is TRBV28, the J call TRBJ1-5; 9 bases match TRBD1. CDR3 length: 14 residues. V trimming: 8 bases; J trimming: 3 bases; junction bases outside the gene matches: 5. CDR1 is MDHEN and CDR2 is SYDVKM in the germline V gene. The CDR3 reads CASRGTGLNQPQHF. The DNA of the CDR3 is TGTGCCAGCCGCGGGACAGGGCTCAATCAGCCCCAGCATTTT.

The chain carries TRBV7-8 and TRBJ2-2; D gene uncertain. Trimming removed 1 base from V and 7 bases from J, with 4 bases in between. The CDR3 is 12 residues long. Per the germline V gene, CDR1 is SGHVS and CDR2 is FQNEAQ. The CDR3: CASSLEYGELFF. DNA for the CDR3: TGTGCCAGCAGCTTAGAGTACGGGGAGCTGTTTTTT. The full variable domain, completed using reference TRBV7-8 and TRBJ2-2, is GAGVSQSPRYKVAKRGQDVALRCDPISGHVSLFWYQQALGQGPEFLTYFQNEAQLDKSGLPSDRFFAERPEGSVSTLKIQRTQQEDSAVYLCASSLEYGELFFGEGSRLTVL.

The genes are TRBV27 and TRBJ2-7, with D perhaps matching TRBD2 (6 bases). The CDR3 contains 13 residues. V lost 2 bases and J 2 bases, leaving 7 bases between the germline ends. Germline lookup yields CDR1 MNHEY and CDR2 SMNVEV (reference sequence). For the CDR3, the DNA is TGTGCCAGCAGTTTAGCTAGCGCCTACGAGCAGTACTTC. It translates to CASSLASAYEQYF.

The chain's CDR3 is CATLFSPDTEAFF. CDR3 nucleotides: TGTGCCACCCTGTTCTCCCCGGACACTGAAGCTTTCTTT. J is TRBJ1-1 and V is TRBV19, with no clear D. V was shortened by 10 bases and J by 3 bases, with 15 bases between the two germline ends. The CDR3 covers 13 residues. Germline lookup yields CDR1 LNHDA and CDR2 SQIVND (reference sequence).

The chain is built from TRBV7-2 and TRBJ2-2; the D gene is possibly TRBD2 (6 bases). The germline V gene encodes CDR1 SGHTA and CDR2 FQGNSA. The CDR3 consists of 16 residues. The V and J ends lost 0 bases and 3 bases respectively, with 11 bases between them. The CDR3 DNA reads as TGTGCCAGCAGCTTAGCGATAGCGGCGTACACCGGGGAGCTGTTTTTT. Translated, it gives CASSLAIAAYTGELFF.

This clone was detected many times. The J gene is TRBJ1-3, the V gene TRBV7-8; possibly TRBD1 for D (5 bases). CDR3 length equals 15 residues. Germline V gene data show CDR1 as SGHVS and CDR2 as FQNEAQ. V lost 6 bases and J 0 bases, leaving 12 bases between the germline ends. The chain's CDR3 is CASRSGRHSGNTIYF. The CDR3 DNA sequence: TGTGCCAGCAGGTCGGGACGGCACTCTGGAAACACCATATATTTT.

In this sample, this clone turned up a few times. The CDR3 DNA is TGTGCCAGCTCGCGGGAAAACTATGGCTACACCTTC. This encodes CASSRENYGYTF. J is TRBJ1-2 and V is TRBV18; unclear D gene. Per germline, CDR1 KGHSH and CDR2 LQKENI. There are 12 residues in the CDR3. Deletions cut 6 bases from V and 2 bases from J, with 7 bases between.

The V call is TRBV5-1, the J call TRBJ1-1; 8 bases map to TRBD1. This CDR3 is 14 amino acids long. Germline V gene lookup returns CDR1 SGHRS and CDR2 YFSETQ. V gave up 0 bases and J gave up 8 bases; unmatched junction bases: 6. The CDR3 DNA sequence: TGCGCCAGCAGCTTGGAACAGGGGGTATCAGAAGCTTTCTTT. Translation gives CASSLEQGVSEAFF.

The CDR3: CASSSSGPNSPLHF. CDR3 DNA sequence: TGTGCCAGCAGCTCATCGGGGCCAAATTCACCCCTCCACTTT. The rearrangement joins TRBV7-2 to TRBJ1-6, with a weak D call TRBD1 (5 bases). The CDR3 consists of 14 residues. V was pared by 4 bases and J by 7 bases, with 11 bases between. CDR1 is SGHTA and CDR2 is FQGNSA in the germline V gene.

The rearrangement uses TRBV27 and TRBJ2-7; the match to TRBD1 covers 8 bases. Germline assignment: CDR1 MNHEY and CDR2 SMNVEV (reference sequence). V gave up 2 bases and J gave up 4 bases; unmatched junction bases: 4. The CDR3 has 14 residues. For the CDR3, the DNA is TGTGCCAGCAGTTTAACAGGGGGGAAATACGAGCAGTACTTC. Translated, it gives CASSLTGGKYEQYF.

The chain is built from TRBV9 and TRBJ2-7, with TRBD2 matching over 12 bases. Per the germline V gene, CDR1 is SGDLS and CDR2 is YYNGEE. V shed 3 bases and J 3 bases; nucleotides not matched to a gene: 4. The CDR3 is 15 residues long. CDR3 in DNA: TGTGCCAGCAGCGACGAGACTAGCGGGAGCTACGAGCAGTACTTC. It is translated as CASSDETSGSYEQYF.

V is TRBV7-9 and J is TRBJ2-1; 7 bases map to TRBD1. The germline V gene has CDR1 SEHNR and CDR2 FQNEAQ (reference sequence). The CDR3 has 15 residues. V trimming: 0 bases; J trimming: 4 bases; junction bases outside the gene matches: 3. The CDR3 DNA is TGTGCCAGCAGCTTAGCGACAGGGCGGTACAATGAGCAGTTCTTC. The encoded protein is CASSLATGRYNEQFF.

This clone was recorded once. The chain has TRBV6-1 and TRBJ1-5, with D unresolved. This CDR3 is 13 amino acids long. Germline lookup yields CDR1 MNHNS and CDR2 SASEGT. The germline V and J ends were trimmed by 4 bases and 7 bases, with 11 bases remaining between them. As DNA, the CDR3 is TGTGCCAGCAGTGCCGAGGATCGGCAGCCCCAGCATTTT. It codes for CASSAEDRQPQHF.

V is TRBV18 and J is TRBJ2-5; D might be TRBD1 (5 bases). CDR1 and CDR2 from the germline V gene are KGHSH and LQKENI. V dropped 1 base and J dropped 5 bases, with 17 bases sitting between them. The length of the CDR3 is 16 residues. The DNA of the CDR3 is TGTGCCAGCTCACCACTGGCGACTCTCAAGGGGGAGACCCAGTACTTC. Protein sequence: CASSPLATLKGETQYF.

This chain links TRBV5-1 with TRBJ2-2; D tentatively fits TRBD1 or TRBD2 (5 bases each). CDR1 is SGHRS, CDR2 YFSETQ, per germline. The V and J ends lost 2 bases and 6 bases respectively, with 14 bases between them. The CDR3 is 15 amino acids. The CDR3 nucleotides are TGCGCCAGCAGCTTAGTTGGGACCCCCGCCGGGGAGCTGTTTTTT. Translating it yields CASSLVGTPAGELFF.

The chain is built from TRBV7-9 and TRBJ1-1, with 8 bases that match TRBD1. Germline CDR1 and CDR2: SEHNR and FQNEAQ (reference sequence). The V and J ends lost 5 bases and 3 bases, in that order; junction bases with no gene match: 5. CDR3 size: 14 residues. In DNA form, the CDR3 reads TGTGCCAGCAGCCCAGAGGACAGGGACACTGAAGCTTTCTTT. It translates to CASSPEDRDTEAFF.

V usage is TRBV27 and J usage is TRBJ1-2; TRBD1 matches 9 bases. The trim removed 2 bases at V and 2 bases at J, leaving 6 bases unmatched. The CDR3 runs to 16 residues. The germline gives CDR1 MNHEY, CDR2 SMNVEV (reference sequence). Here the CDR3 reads CASSLTGTGNNYGYTF. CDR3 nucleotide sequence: TGTGCCAGCAGTTTAACCGGGACAGGGAACAACTATGGCTACACCTTC.